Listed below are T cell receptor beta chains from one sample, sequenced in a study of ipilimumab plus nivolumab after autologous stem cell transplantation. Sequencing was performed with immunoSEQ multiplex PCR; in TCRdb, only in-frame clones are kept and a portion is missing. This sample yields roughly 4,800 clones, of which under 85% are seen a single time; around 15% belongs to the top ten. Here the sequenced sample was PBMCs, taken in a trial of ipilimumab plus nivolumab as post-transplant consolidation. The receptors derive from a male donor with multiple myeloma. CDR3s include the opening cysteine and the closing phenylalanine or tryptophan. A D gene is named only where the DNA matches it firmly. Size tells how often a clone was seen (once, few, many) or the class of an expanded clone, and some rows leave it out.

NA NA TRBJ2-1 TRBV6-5 CASSYPGGQFF TGTGCCAGCAGTTACCCTGGTGGGCAGTTCTTC
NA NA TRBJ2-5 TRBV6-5 CASSYRGEETQYF TGTGCCAGCAGTTACCGAGGGGAAGAGACCCAGTACTTC
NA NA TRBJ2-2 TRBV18 CASSPAQDGTGELFF TGTGCCAGCTCACCGGCGCAGGATGGCACCGGGGAGCTGTTTTTT
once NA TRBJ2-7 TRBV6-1 CASPFQTGGSYEQYF TGTGCCAGCCCCTTCCAGACCGGAGGGTCCTACGAGCAGTACTTC
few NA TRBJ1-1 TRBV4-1 CASSRATGQLNTEAFF TGCGCCAGCAGCCGAGCCACCGGACAGCTAAACACTGAAGCTTTCTTT
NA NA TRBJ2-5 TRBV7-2 CASSVERETQYF TGTGCCAGCAGCGTCGAGAGGGAGACCCAGTACTTC
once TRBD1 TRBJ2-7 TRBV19 CASSPRSGGYEQYF TGTGCCAGTAGTCCCCGCTCAGGGGGCTACGAGCAGTACTTC
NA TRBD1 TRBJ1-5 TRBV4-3 CASSQVWTGNQPQHF TGCGCCAGCAGCCAAGTGTGGACAGGGAATCAGCCCCAGCATTTT
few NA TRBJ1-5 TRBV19 CASYSVQEPQHF TGTGCCAGCTACAGTGTTCAGGAGCCCCAGCATTTT
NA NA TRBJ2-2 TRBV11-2 CASSLSWNTGELFF TGTGCCAGCAGCCTGAGCTGGAACACCGGGGAGCTGTTTTTT
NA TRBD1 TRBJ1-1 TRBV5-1 CASSLDPRQGATEAFF TGCGCCAGCAGCTTGGACCCCCGTCAGGGGGCGACTGAAGCTTTCTTT
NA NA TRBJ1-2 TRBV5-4 CASSLGYGYTF TGTGCCAGCAGCTTGGGGTATGGCTACACCTTC
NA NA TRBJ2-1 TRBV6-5 CASSYSLSSYNEQFF TGTGCCAGCAGTTACTCACTCAGCTCCTACAATGAGCAGTTCTTC
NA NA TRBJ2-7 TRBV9 CASSVGPLSSYEQYF TGTGCCAGCAGCGTAGGGCCGCTAAGCTCCTACGAGCAGTACTTC
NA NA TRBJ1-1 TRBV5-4 CASSLQGLGPREAFF TGTGCCAGCAGCCTACAGGGTCTTGGGCCCCGGGAAGCTTTCTTT
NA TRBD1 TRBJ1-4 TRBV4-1 CASSRQGANEKLFF TGCGCCAGCAGCCGACAGGGGGCGAATGAAAAACTGTTTTTT
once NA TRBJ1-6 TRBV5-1 CASSTGTDYNSPLHF TGCGCCAGCAGCACCGGGACCGACTATAATTCACCCCTCCACTTT
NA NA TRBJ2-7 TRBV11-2 CASSPDNSRHEQYF TGTGCCAGCAGTCCTGATAACAGCCGTCACGAGCAGTACTTC